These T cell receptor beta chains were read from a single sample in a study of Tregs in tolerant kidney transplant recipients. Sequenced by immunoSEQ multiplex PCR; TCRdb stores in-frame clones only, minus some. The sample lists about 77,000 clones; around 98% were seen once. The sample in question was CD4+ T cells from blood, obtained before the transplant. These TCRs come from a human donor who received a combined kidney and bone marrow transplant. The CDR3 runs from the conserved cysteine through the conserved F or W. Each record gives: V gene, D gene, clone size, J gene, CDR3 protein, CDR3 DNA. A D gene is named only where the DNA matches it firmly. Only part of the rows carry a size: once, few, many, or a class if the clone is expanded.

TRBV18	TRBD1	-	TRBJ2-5	CASSPVTGGKETQYF	TGTGCCAGCTCACCCGTGACAGGGGGTAAAGAGACCCAGTACTTC
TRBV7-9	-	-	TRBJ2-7	CASRDPLGAVYEQYF	TGTGCCAGCAGGGACCCTTTGGGGGCAGTCTACGAGCAGTACTTC
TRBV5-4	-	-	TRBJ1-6	CASSPGRSYNSPLHF	TGTGCCAGCAGCCCAGGGAGGTCCTATAATTCACCCCTCCACTTT
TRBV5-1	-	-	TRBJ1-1	CASSLDSRGTEAFF	TGCGCCAGCAGCTTGGACAGCCGGGGCACTGAAGCTTTCTTT
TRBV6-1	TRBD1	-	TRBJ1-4	CASGTGVSPNEKLFF	TGTGCCAGCGGGACAGGGGTCTCACCTAATGAAAAACTGTTTTTT
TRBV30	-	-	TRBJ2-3	CAWSRGRTDTQYF	TGTGCCTGGAGTCGTGGGAGGACAGATACGCAGTATTTT
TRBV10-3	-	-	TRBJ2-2	CAISANTGELFF	TGTGCCATCAGCGCGAACACCGGGGAGCTGTTTTTT
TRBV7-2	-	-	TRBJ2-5	CASSLAIRGRRETQYF	TGTGCCAGCAGCTTAGCAATCAGGGGAAGAAGGGAGACCCAGTACTTC
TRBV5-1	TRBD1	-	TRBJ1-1	CASSIQGAGNTEAFF	TGCGCCAGCAGCATACAGGGGGCTGGGAACACTGAAGCTTTCTTT
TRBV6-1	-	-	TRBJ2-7	CASQRGSTGFYEQYF	TGTGCCAGCCAGCGAGGGTCGACGGGGTTTTATGAGCAGTACTTC
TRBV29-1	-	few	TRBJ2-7	CSVEQDSYEQYF	TGCAGCGTTGAACAGGACTCCTACGAGCAGTACTTC
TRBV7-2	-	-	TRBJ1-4	CASSQGHQEELFF	TGTGCCAGCAGCCAGGGCCACCAGGAAGAACTGTTTTTT
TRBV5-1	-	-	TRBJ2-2	CASSLAQTGELFF	TGCGCCAGCAGCTTGGCACAGACCGGGGAGCTGTTTTTT
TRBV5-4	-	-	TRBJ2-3	CASSLGSGGFTDTQYF	TGTGCCAGCAGCTTGGGTTCGGGGGGCTTTACAGATACGCAGTATTTT
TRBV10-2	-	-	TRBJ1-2	CASTHSGSGDYGYTF	TGCGCCAGCACCCACTCGGGGAGTGGGGACTATGGCTACACCTTC
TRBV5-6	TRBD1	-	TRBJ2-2	CASSGDRTRGTGELFF	TGTGCCAGCAGCGGGGACAGGACGAGGGGCACCGGGGAGCTGTTTTTT
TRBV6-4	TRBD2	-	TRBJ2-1	CASSDGLAGLNEQFF	TGTGCCAGCAGTGACGGGCTAGCGGGGCTCAATGAGCAGTTCTTC